This T cell receptor beta chain was recovered during a study of chemoradiotherapy in HPV16-positive cancers. Study-wide context: Functional T-cell assays on a couple of HPV16-positive patients' cells defined candidate HPV-specific clones and common TCR motifs.

Trimming cost V 4 bases and J 13 bases; bases outside gene matches: 13. Germline V CDR1 and CDR2: SQVTM, ANQGSEA. CDR3 length equals 13 residues. Repertoires were sampled repeatedly during chemoradiotherapy. TCRdb's copy holds only in-frame clones and misses some; the assay was immunoSEQ multiplex PCR. Of 1,500 to 2,000 clones in the sample, about 85% were seen once. The sample was tumor tissue, taken from a patient who underwent chemoradiotherapy. This chain joins TRBV29-1 and TRBJ2-7; 10 bases match TRBD2. This TCR was sampled from a human donor with HPV-associated anogenital cancer. The CDR3 loop is CSVVVSGAGGYYF. The CDR3 DNA reads TGCAGCGTTGTAGTGTCAGGAGCGGGAGGGTATTACTTC.